The 2 T cell receptor beta chains given below trace back to one sample, sequenced in a study of CD8 T cell repertoires and HIV-1 epitope variants. No cognate antigen is known for these TCRs. Method: immunoSEQ multiplex PCR; TCRdb's copy keeps in-frame clones and lacks some. Found here are about 5,000 clones, 65% of them singletons; the top ten hold 40%. Sequenced: cultured CD8+ T cells derived from PBMCs. These receptor sequences come from a male donor with HIV.

The chain links TRBV2 to TRBJ2-1; tentatively, D is TRBD2 (6 bases). The germline V and J ends were trimmed by 6 bases and 6 bases, with 12 bases remaining between them. The length of the CDR3 is 13 residues. Germline V CDR1 and CDR2: SNHLY, FYNNEI. This CDR3 reads CASSASTSNEQFF. CDR3 DNA: TGTGCCAGCAGCGCATCGACTAGCAATGAGCAGTTCTTC.

The CDR3, as DNA: TGTGCCAGCAGTGTTGAACAGGGGGCAACCAACTATGGCTACACCTTC. Amino acids: CASSVEQGATNYGYTF. J is TRBJ1-2 and V is TRBV6-1; 9 bases agree with TRBD1. The germline V gene has CDR1 MNHNS and CDR2 SASEGT. Trimming cost V 4 bases and J 2 bases; bases outside gene matches: 8. The CDR3 has 16 amino acids.